These 17 T cell receptor beta chains were all obtained from the same sample, sequenced in a study of T cell repertoires in cytomegalovirus infection. TCRdb reprocessed the reads via MiXCR and lists one record per CDR3 protein. The table records approximately 500,000 distinct CDR3 sequences, approximately 10% of them present only once. Sequenced sample: PBMCs. The receptor set was obtained from a human donor in good health (CMV status not recorded). Some clones in this sample may be carry-over from other donors' samples.

The chain uses TRBV9 and TRBJ1-1, with D hard to call. The CDR3 loop spans 12 amino acids. Germline V CDR1 and CDR2: SGDLS, YYNGEE. V was cut by 4 bases and J by 6 bases, with 10 bases left in between. The CDR3 sequence is CASSSRYAEAFF. The DNA for the CDR3 is TGTGCCAGCAGCTCGCGGTACGCTGAAGCTTTCTTT.

Many counts were recorded for this clonotype. This sequence joins TRBV25-1 and TRBJ1-4; 7 nucleotides match TRBD1. V shed 3 bases and J 4 bases; nucleotides not matched to a gene: 5. The CDR3 totals 15 residues. Germline values: CDR1 MGHDK, CDR2 SYGVNS. CDR3 sequence (DNA): TGTGCCAGCAGTGACCCCAGACAGGGTAATGAAAAACTGTTTTTT. This sequence encodes CASSDPRQGNEKLFF.

The sample holds many counts of this clonotype. This chain uses TRBV5-4 with TRBJ2-2, with TRBD2 as a possible D gene (5 bases). The CDR3 spans 16 residues. The germline V gene has CDR1 SGHNT and CDR2 YYREEE (reference sequence). Trimming took off 3 bases at V and 4 bases at J, with 16 bases between the two ends. In DNA, the CDR3 is TGTGCCAGCAGCTCCCACGGGAAGGGCTCCACCGGGGAGCTGTTTTTT. This sequence encodes CASSSHGKGSTGELFF.

The V gene is TRBV7-8, the J gene TRBJ1-6, with D perhaps matching TRBD1 (6 bases). Trimming took 1 base from V and 10 from J, leaving 20 bases between them. The CDR3 is 17 residues long. Germline loops: CDR1 SGHVS, CDR2 FQNEAQ. The CDR3 reads CASSLVQGWGLESPLHF. The DNA of the CDR3 is TGTGCCAGCAGCTTAGTACAGGGATGGGGTTTAGAGTCACCCCTCCACTTT.

This clonotype has a count of ten or more. The chain employs TRBV19 and TRBJ2-7, with 9 bases lining up with TRBD1. This CDR3 is 14 amino acids long. CDR1 is LNHDA and CDR2 is SQIVND in the germline V gene (reference sequence). Losses at the gene ends were 4 bases for V and 5 bases for J; bases not matched to a gene: 6. CDR3: CASSTDRGINEQYF. The CDR3 DNA reads TGTGCCAGTAGTACGGACAGGGGTATTAACGAGCAGTACTTC. Looking up the rest from reference TRBV19 and TRBJ2-7 gives the full variable domain: DGGITQSPKYLFRKEGQNVTLSCEQNLNHDAMYWYRQDPGQGLRLIYYSQIVNDFQKGDIAEGYSVSREKKESFPLTVTSAQKNPTAFYLCASSTDRGINEQYFGPGTRLTVT.

The count of this clonotype is one. The V call is TRBV20-1, the J call TRBJ1-1, with D maybe TRBD1 (5 bases). The germline V and J ends were trimmed by 3 bases and 1 base, with 15 bases remaining between them. The CDR3 loop spans 15 amino acids. Germline V gene sequence: CDR1 DFQATT, CDR2 SNEGSKA (reference sequence). This CDR3 is CSARDAGLSNTEAFF. The CDR3 nucleotides are TGCAGTGCTAGGGACGCGGGACTCTCGAACACTGAAGCTTTCTTT.

This clonotype has at least ten counts. The chain is built from TRBV7-8 and TRBJ2-5; D not resolved. Germline V lookup: CDR1 SGHVS, CDR2 FQNEAQ. With 5 bases removed from V and 1 base from J, the gap between germline ends came to 5 bases. CDR3 length: 12 residues. The CDR3 spells CASSLIQETQYF. The DNA for the CDR3 is TGTGCCAGCAGCCTAATCCAAGAGACCCAGTACTTC.

This clonotype has more than one count but fewer than ten. The genes are TRBV12-3 or TRBV12-4 and TRBJ2-1, with D unresolved. There are 13 residues in the CDR3. V was trimmed by 2 bases and J by 9 bases, leaving 11 bases between them. CDR3 region: CASSLRLPVEQFF. In DNA, the CDR3 is TGTGCCAGCAGTTTACGACTGCCTGTTGAGCAGTTCTTC.

This clonotype came up a few times. CDR3 sequence: CASSGQGGANYGYTF. The CDR3 bases are TGCGCCAGCAGCGGACAGGGTGGAGCTAACTATGGCTACACCTTC. The chain is built from TRBV5-1 and TRBJ1-2, with 8 nucleotides matching TRBD1. The CDR3 length is 15 residues. Germline assignment: CDR1 SGHRS and CDR2 YFSETQ. With V trimmed by 4 bases and J by 0 bases, 5 bases remained unmatched.

This clonotype was observed at least ten times. CDR3: CAISESSNEQFF. The CDR3 DNA reads TGTGCCATCAGTGAGTCCAGCAATGAGCAGTTCTTC. This chain joins TRBV10-3 and TRBJ2-1; D is undetermined. Germline V CDR1 and CDR2: ENHRY, SYGVKD. CDR3 length: 12 residues. The V end was cut by 0 bases, the J end by 6 bases, with 3 bases between.

This clonotype appeared a few times. CDR3 amino acids: CASSLATHTDTQYF. CDR3 DNA sequence: TGCGCCAGCAGCTTGGCCACACACACAGATACGCAGTATTTT. The chain is built from TRBV5-1 and TRBJ2-3, with D hard to call. This CDR3 comprises 14 residues. V was cut by 0 bases and J by 2 bases, with 7 bases left in between. The germline gives CDR1 SGHRS, CDR2 YFSETQ.

V is TRBV3-1 and J is TRBJ2-5; the match to TRBD2 covers 8 bases. This CDR3 contains 14 residues. V dropped 3 bases and J dropped 5; count of bases not matched to a gene: 5. CDR1 is LGHDT, CDR2 YNNKEL, per germline (reference sequence). CDR3 amino acids: CASSQSTGGETQYF. DNA for the CDR3: TGTGCCAGCAGCCAGAGCACGGGAGGGGAGACCCAGTACTTC.

Many counts were recorded for this clonotype. This chain joins TRBV7-6 and TRBJ2-1; no definite D call. The CDR3 covers 14 residues. Trimming removed 2 bases from V and 4 bases from J, with 9 bases in between. CDR1 and CDR2 from the germline V gene are SGHVS and FNYEAQ. CDR3 nucleotides: TGTGCCAGCAGCTTAATGATAGAGTACAATGAGCAGTTCTTC. Translating gives CASSLMIEYNEQFF. Looking up the rest from reference TRBV7-6 and TRBJ2-1 gives the full variable domain: GAGVSQSPRYKVTKRGQDVALRCDPISGHVSLYWYRQALGQGPEFLTYFNYEAQQDKSGLPNDRFSAERPEGSISTLTIQRTEQRDSAMYRCASSLMIEYNEQFFGPGTRLTVL.

This clonotype was detected ten times or more. The chain joins TRBV7-8 to TRBJ2-5, with 8 bases fitting TRBD1. Germline values: CDR1 SGHVS, CDR2 FQNEAQ. This CDR3 spans 14 amino acids. After removal of 0 bases from V and 4 bases from J, the junction contained 1 base not matched to a gene. Here the CDR3 reads CASSLATGVETQYF. The CDR3 DNA reads TGTGCCAGCAGCTTAGCGACAGGGGTAGAGACCCAGTACTTC. The full variable domain, in which reference TRBV7-8 and TRBJ2-5 provide the parts outside the CDR3, is GAGVSQSPRYKVAKRGQDVALRCDPISGHVSLFWYQQALGQGPEFLTYFQNEAQLDKSGLPSDRFFAERPEGSVSTLKIQRTQQEDSAVYLCASSLATGVETQYFGPGTRLLVL.

This clonotype has only a few counts. The chain combines TRBV2 with TRBJ1-1; tentatively, D is TRBD1 (5 bases). This CDR3 comprises 10 residues. The germline V gene encodes CDR1 SNHLY and CDR2 FYNNEI. The CDR3 loop is CASGGSEAFF. The CDR3 coding sequence is TGTGCAAGTGGGGGGTCTGAAGCTTTCTTT. Looking up the rest from reference TRBV2 and TRBJ1-1 gives the full variable domain: EPEVTQTPSHQVTQMGQEVILRCVPISNHLYFYWYRQILGQKVEFLVSFYNNEISEKSEIFDDQFSVERPDGSNFTLKIRSTKLEDSAMYFCASGGSEAFFGQGTRLTVV.

In its sample, this clonotype was seen many times. The chain carries TRBV7-6 and TRBJ2-7, with TRBD1 matching 9 bases. This CDR3 has 15 residues. V lost 5 bases to trimming and J lost 3 bases; unmatched junction nucleotides: 8. Germline CDR1 SGHVS, CDR2 FNYEAQ. Here the CDR3 DNA reads TGTGCCAGCAGCGGAGACAGGGGGGGCTTCTACGAGCAGTACTTC. Translation: CASSGDRGGFYEQYF.

This clonotype was seen a few times. V gene TRBV20-1 combines with J gene TRBJ1-6; D not resolved. Germline V gene lookup returns CDR1 DFQATT and CDR2 SNEGSKA (reference sequence). The V end was cut by 6 bases, the J end by 0 bases, with 12 bases between. The CDR3 extends over 15 amino acids. CDR3 nucleotide sequence: TGCAGTGCCGCGGTACCGAGCTCCTATAATTCACCCCTCCACTTT. It codes for CSAAVPSSYNSPLHF.